The 21 T cell receptor beta chains in this list originate from one sample, sequenced in a study of blood T cell repertoires in COVID-19. Method: immunoSEQ multiplex PCR; TCRdb's copy keeps in-frame clones and lacks some. The sample contains 150,000 to 190,000 clones, 80% of which appear only once. The sample comprised peripheral blood. The receptor source for this set is a man in his sixties with acute or convalescent COVID-19.

This clone has just a few counts. The rearrangement uses TRBV4-3 and TRBJ2-7, with 7 bases lining up with TRBD2. Losses at the gene ends were 1 base for V and 1 base for J; bases not matched to a gene: 4. Germline values: CDR1 LGHNA, CDR2 YSLEER. The CDR3 loop spans 15 amino acids. Here the CDR3 reads CASSQGSGMSYEQYF. CDR3 in DNA: TGCGCCAGCAGCCAAGGAAGCGGGATGTCCTACGAGCAGTACTTC.

This clone was found once. The V call is TRBV5-4, the J call TRBJ2-3, with TRBD2 identical over 7 bases. Germline values: CDR1 SGHNT, CDR2 YYREEE (reference sequence). The CDR3 sequence is 16 residues long. Unmatched junction bases numbered 9, after V lost 3 bases and J lost 2 bases. For the CDR3, the DNA is TGTGCCAGCAGCTCCACCGGGACTATGCTCACAGATACGCAGTATTTT. This encodes CASSSTGTMLTDTQYF.

The chain is built from TRBV7-2 and TRBJ2-4; D possibly corresponds to TRBD1 (6 bases). V was shortened by 5 bases and J by 6 bases, with 11 bases between the two germline ends. From germline, CDR1 is SGHTA and CDR2 FQGNSA. CDR3 length: 13 residues. The CDR3 coding sequence is TGTGCCAGCAGCCCCGGACAGCTAAACATTCAGTACTTC. This encodes CASSPGQLNIQYF.

The chain employs TRBV4-2 and TRBJ2-1; the match to TRBD2 covers 12 bases. CDR3 length: 20 residues. Germline values: CDR1 LGHNA, CDR2 YNFKEQ. Germline trimming cut 3 bases from V and 1 base from J; bases unmatched to any gene: 13. For the CDR3, the DNA is TGTGCCAGCAGCCAGGGAGGGCTAGCGGGGGGGCCCCGATCCTACAATGAGCAGTTCTTC. Protein product: CASSQGGLAGGPRSYNEQFF.

The rearrangement links TRBV5-8 to TRBJ1-5; 8 positions match TRBD1. This CDR3 comprises 16 residues. The V and J ends lost 6 bases and 3 bases, in that order; junction bases with no gene match: 11. The germline V gene has CDR1 SGHTS and CDR2 YDEGEE. CDR3 sequence reads: CASTRRGTGLNQPQHF. The CDR3 region has the DNA TGTGCCAGCACAAGACGTGGGACAGGACTCAATCAGCCCCAGCATTTT.

Only one count was recorded for this clone. V gene TRBV7-2 combines with J gene TRBJ2-3; D possibly corresponds to TRBD2 (7 bases). V lost 5 bases and J lost 4, with 19 bases in between. This CDR3 has 16 amino acids. Germline CDR1 reads SGHTA; CDR2 reads FQGNSA. Here the CDR3 reads CASSPPGGRLPDTQYF. CDR3 sequence (DNA): TGTGCCAGCAGCCCACCGGGGGGCAGATTACCAGATACGCAGTATTTT.

This clone was counted only a few times. The chain joins TRBV19 to TRBJ1-4, with 9 bases aligning to TRBD1. J lost 0 bases, V lost 10 bases, and 12 bases had no gene match. There are 17 residues in the CDR3. Germline V gene lookup returns CDR1 LNHDA and CDR2 SQIVND (reference sequence). This CDR3 is CAIRIGQGLATNEKLFF. The CDR3 DNA is TGTGCCATAAGGATCGGACAGGGGTTAGCAACTAATGAAAAACTGTTTTTT. The whole variable domain, remainder taken from reference TRBV19 and TRBJ1-4, is DGGITQSPKYLFRKEGQNVTLSCEQNLNHDAMYWYRQDPGQGLRLIYYSQIVNDFQKGDIAEGYSVSREKKESFPLTVTSAQKNPTAFYLCAIRIGQGLATNEKLFFGSGTQLSVL.

The chain carries TRBV9 and TRBJ2-1; tentatively, D is TRBD1 (6 bases). This CDR3 has 15 amino acids. V lost 0 bases, J lost 4 bases, and 11 bases lay in between. CDR1 is SGDLS and CDR2 is YYNGEE in the germline V gene. As DNA, the CDR3 is TGTGCCAGCAGCGTAGCAGGGGCCCATTACAATGAGCAGTTCTTC. Protein product: CASSVAGAHYNEQFF. Full variable domain (missing parts from reference TRBV9 and TRBJ2-1): DSGVTQTPKHLITATGQRVTLRCSPRSGDLSVYWYQQSLDQGLQFLIQYYNGEERAKGNILERFSAQQFPDLHSELNLSSLELGDSALYFCASSVAGAHYNEQFFGPGTRLTVL.

The chain's CDR3 is CASSLAGYEQFF. CDR3 bases: TGTGCCAGCAGCTTAGCGGGCTATGAGCAGTTCTTC. The V call is TRBV7-9, the J call TRBJ2-1; D not certain. Trimming cost V 0 bases and J 8 bases, with 5 bases left between them. The CDR3 loop spans 12 amino acids. Germline CDR1 and CDR2: SEHNR and FQNEAQ (reference sequence).

This clone was seen only once. This chain links TRBV4-1 with TRBJ2-7, with 11 nucleotides matching TRBD2. This CDR3 spans 17 amino acids. Germline-derived CDR1 and CDR2 are MGHRA and YSYEKL. The trim removed 4 bases at V and 2 bases at J, leaving 10 bases unmatched. The CDR3 protein is CASSPLGLAGAPYEQYF. The CDR3 coding sequence is TGCGCCAGCAGCCCCCTCGGACTAGCGGGTGCCCCCTACGAGCAGTACTTC.

CDR3 region: CASSRGGQGVHTEAFF. In DNA form, the CDR3 reads TGCGCCAGCAGCCGGGGAGGACAGGGGGTACACACTGAAGCTTTCTTT. The chain uses TRBV5-1 and TRBJ1-1; 10 bases agree with TRBD1. The V gene's germline CDR1 is SGHRS and CDR2 YFSETQ. The CDR3 consists of 16 residues. The V and J ends lost 4 bases and 3 bases, in that order; junction bases with no gene match: 9.

This clone was counted a few times. The gene calls are TRBV9 and TRBJ1-2; 10 bases are a match to TRBD1. Germline CDR1 SGDLS, CDR2 YYNGEE. The CDR3 spans 16 residues. V dropped 2 bases and J dropped 2; count of bases not matched to a gene: 6. The CDR3 DNA is TGTGCCAGCAGCGTTGACAGGGGGCAAGGAAACTATGGCTACACCTTC. It is translated as CASSVDRGQGNYGYTF.

This chain joins TRBV19 and TRBJ1-3; the D gene is possibly TRBD1 (5 bases). The CDR3 runs 15 residues. V was cut by 6 bases and J by 1 base, with 13 bases left in between. Germline V gene lookup returns CDR1 LNHDA and CDR2 SQIVND (reference sequence). The CDR3 loop reads CASSSVDTSGNTIYF. CDR3 coding DNA: TGTGCCAGTAGCAGCGTGGACACATCTGGAAACACCATATATTTT.

The V and J genes are TRBV7-2 and TRBJ2-2; TRBD1 might be the D (5 bases). Trimming removed 2 bases at V and 3 bases at J, with 10 bases between. Germline-derived CDR1 and CDR2 are SGHTA and FQGNSA. This CDR3 region has 15 residues. CDR3 DNA: TGTGCCAGCAGCTTAATGGGGCTTCACACCGGGGAGCTGTTTTTT. Protein: CASSLMGLHTGELFF.

This clone was observed a handful of times. V is TRBV6-5 and J is TRBJ2-7; the D gene is possibly TRBD1 (5 bases). Trimming took 0 bases from V and 3 from J, leaving 12 bases between them. The CDR3 sequence is 15 residues long. Germline V gene lookup returns CDR1 MNHEY and CDR2 SVGAGI. CDR3 sequence: CASSYSKQAHYEQYF. In DNA form, the CDR3 reads TGTGCCAGCAGTTACTCGAAACAGGCGCACTACGAGCAGTACTTC.

V gene TRBV6-2 or TRBV6-3 combines with J gene TRBJ1-4, with TRBD1 identical over 7 bases. The CDR3 loop spans 14 amino acids. Germline V lookup: CDR1 MNHEY, CDR2 SVGEGT. Trimming at V came to 5 bases and at J to 5 bases, leaving 5 bases not matched to a gene. The CDR3 loop is CASSKTGPNEKLFF. The CDR3, as DNA: TGTGCCAGCAGTAAGACAGGGCCAAATGAAAAACTGTTTTTT.

In nucleotides, the CDR3 is TGTGCCAGTACACTCACAGGGGGGAACACTGAAGCTTTCTTT. Translating it yields CASTLTGGNTEAFF. This sequence joins TRBV19 and TRBJ1-1; 8 bases align to TRBD1. The CDR3 sequence is 14 residues long. V lost 7 bases, J lost 1 base, and 5 bases stayed unmatched. Per germline, CDR1 LNHDA and CDR2 SQIVND (reference sequence).

V gene TRBV6-5 combines with J gene TRBJ1-1; TRBD1 agrees at 9 bases. There are 14 residues in the CDR3. V dropped 6 bases and J dropped 4; count of bases not matched to a gene: 6. CDR1 MNHEY and CDR2 SVGAGI come from the germline V gene. The CDR3 region has the DNA TGTGCCAGCAGGTCCGACAGGGGGGTCACTGAAGCTTTCTTT. Its protein product is CASRSDRGVTEAFF.

The chain combines TRBV7-9 with TRBJ1-2; D possibly corresponds to TRBD1 (5 bases). The CDR3 is 15 residues long. Germline CDR1 is SEHNR and CDR2 is FQNEAQ (reference sequence). V was trimmed by 5 bases and J by 4 bases, leaving 17 bases between them. CDR3 bases: TGTGCCAGCAGCCCCCGGGCGGGGGGGACCTATGGCTACACCTTC. This codes for CASSPRAGGTYGYTF.

V is TRBV10-3 and J is TRBJ2-3, with 10 positions matching TRBD1. J gave up 0 bases and V 8 bases, and 8 bases lay outside the gene matches. Germline CDR1 reads ENHRY; CDR2 reads SYGVKD. This CDR3 has 16 amino acids. CDR3 sequence (DNA): TGTGCCATCTCACCGGGACAGGGGTCGAGCACAGATACGCAGTATTTT. Translation gives CAISPGQGSSTDTQYF.

The chain joins TRBV20-1 to TRBJ1-1, with unresolved D. CDR3 length: 10 amino acids. V was trimmed by 3 bases and J by 5 bases, leaving 4 bases between them. Germline-derived CDR1 and CDR2 are DFQATT and SNEGSKA (reference sequence). The CDR3 DNA sequence: TGCAGTGCTAGTCGGACTGAAGCTTTCTTT. The encoded protein is CSASRTEAFF.